Listed below are T cell receptor beta chains from one sample, sequenced in a study of control samples from healthy donors and cancer patients. Here immunoSEQ multiplex PCR was the method, and the copy in TCRdb shows in-frame clones only, minus some. The sample lists under 450,000 clones, around 90% occurring once. The source material was PBMCs. The receptor set was obtained from a man between 35 and 55 years old with head and neck cancer. CDR3s include the opening cysteine and the closing phenylalanine or tryptophan. D genes are given only for firm matches. Expanded clones are given a class, and other clones once, few, many or no size at all.

.	TRBD2	TRBJ2-3	TRBV5-6	CASSSGRDYTDTQYF	TGTGCCAGCAGCTCAGGCCGGGACTACACAGATACGCAGTATTTT
.	.	TRBJ1-6	TRBV7-9	CASSQDGLYSPLHF	TGTGCCAGCAGCCAAGATGGGCTTTATTCACCCCTCCACTTT
once	.	TRBJ2-1	TRBV30	CAWSNDRTRPEQFF	TGTGCCTGGAGTAACGATCGGACGCGACCTGAGCAGTTCTTC
.	TRBD1	TRBJ1-1	TRBV6-5	CASSLIQGLSRTEAFF	TGTGCCAGCAGTTTAATACAGGGGCTATCGAGAACTGAAGCTTTCTTT
.	TRBD2	TRBJ2-5	TRBV5-1	CASSPRSSGRVGETQYF	TGCGCCAGCAGCCCGAGATCTAGCGGGAGGGTTGGGGAGACCCAGTACTTC
.	.	TRBJ1-6	TRBV12-3/TRBV12-4	CASTSARVSPLHF	TGTGCCAGCACTTCCGCCAGGGTCTCACCCCTCCACTTT
.	TRBD1	TRBJ2-3	TRBV18	CASSTTSFRDRETDTQYF	TGTGCCAGCTCAACGACTTCTTTCCGGGACAGAGAAACAGATACGCAGTATTTT
.	TRBD1	TRBJ2-2	TRBV5-1	CASSWTGTGDPGELFF	TGCGCCAGCAGCTGGACAGGGACTGGCGACCCCGGGGAGCTGTTTTTT
.	.	TRBJ1-3	TRBV5-4	CASSLQGRGNTIYF	TGTGCCAGCAGCTTACAGGGCCGTGGAAACACCATATATTTT
once	.	TRBJ2-7	TRBV11-2	CASSLVGGEQYF	TGTGCCAGCAGCTTAGTTGGGGGCGAGCAGTACTTC
.	.	TRBJ2-7	TRBV5-1	CASSLVPAVSEQYF	TGCGCCAGCAGCTTGGTCCCAGCGGTAAGCGAGCAGTACTTC
.	TRBD1	TRBJ2-3	TRBV10-2	CASTDRGSTDTQYF	TGCGCCAGCACGGACAGGGGGAGTACAGATACGCAGTATTTT
.	TRBD1	TRBJ2-7	TRBV24-1	CATSAWTGETYEQYF	TGTGCCACCAGTGCCTGGACAGGCGAAACCTACGAGCAGTACTTC
.	TRBD1	TRBJ1-4	TRBV27	CASSSPGQGDEKLFF	TGTGCCAGCAGTTCCCCGGGACAGGGAGATGAAAAACTGTTTTTT
.	.	TRBJ2-5	TRBV5-1	CASSLGQATQYF	TGCGCCAGCAGCTTAGGGCAAGCGACCCAGTACTTC
.	.	TRBJ2-7	TRBV10-3	CAISEQGQDEQYF	TGTGCCATCAGTGAACAGGGACAAGACGAGCAGTACTTC
.	.	TRBJ1-5	TRBV28	CASTFRRDSNQPQHF	TGTGCCAGCACATTTAGAAGGGACAGCAATCAGCCCCAGCATTTT
few	TRBD1	TRBJ2-1	TRBV24-1	CATSDSTGFKEDNEQFF	TGTGCCACCAGTGATTCGACAGGGTTTAAAGAGGACAATGAGCAGTTCTTC
.	.	TRBJ1-1	TRBV27	CASSLGGGMTFF	TGTGCCAGCAGTTTAGGTGGGGGAATGACTTTCTTT
.	.	TRBJ2-7	TRBV10-3	CATASGLGPYEQYF	TGTGCCACAGCGTCGGGGTTAGGTCCTTACGAGCAGTACTTC
.	.	TRBJ1-2	TRBV11-2	CASSLAGRGIDGYTF	TGTGCCAGCAGCTTAGCGGGGAGGGGTATCGATGGCTACACCTTC
once	.	TRBJ2-4	TRBV6-5	CASRTKNIQYF	TGTGCCAGCAGGACCAAAAACATTCAGTACTTC
few	.	TRBJ1-2	TRBV10-3	CAISDHSLANYGYTF	TGTGCCATCAGTGATCACAGTTTAGCTAACTATGGCTACACCTTC
.	TRBD2	TRBJ2-1	TRBV28	CASSSIGLADSYNEQFF	TGTGCCAGCAGTTCTATCGGACTAGCGGACTCCTACAATGAGCAGTTCTTC
.	.	TRBJ1-4	TRBV6-5	CASSSDNEKLFF	TGTGCCAGCAGTTCGGATAATGAAAAACTGTTTTTT
.	TRBD1	TRBJ1-6	TRBV30	CAWRSGTGNSPLHF	TGTGCCTGGCGATCCGGGACAGGTAATTCACCCCTCCACTTT
once	TRBD1	TRBJ2-2	TRBV2	CASKAGTGNTGELFF	TGTGCCAGCAAGGCCGGGACAGGGAACACCGGGGAGCTGTTTTTT
.	.	TRBJ2-3	TRBV11-1	CASSFGGEADTQYF	TGTGCCAGCAGCTTTGGGGGAGAGGCAGATACGCAGTATTTT
.	.	TRBJ1-6	TRBV30	CAWSVVRGDNSPLHF	TGTGCCTGGAGTGTTGTAAGAGGGGATAATTCACCCCTCCACTTT
.	TRBD1	TRBJ1-1	TRBV11-2	CASSLGQGEVVRAFF	TGTGCCAGCAGCTTAGGTCAGGGGGAGGTTGTAAGAGCTTTCTTT
.	TRBD1	TRBJ2-5	TRBV28	CASSFPRRQGAETQYF	TGTGCCAGCAGTTTCCCCCGTAGACAGGGGGCGGAGACCCAGTACTTC
.	.	TRBJ2-1	TRBV10-3	CAISESYSGYNEQFF	TGTGCCATCAGTGAGTCGTATTCGGGCTACAATGAGCAGTTCTTC
.	.	TRBJ1-5	TRBV24-1	CATSDLQGDQPQHF	TGTGCCACCAGTGATTTGCAAGGAGATCAGCCCCAGCATTTT
.	.	TRBJ1-4	TRBV5-1	CASSLVPDGEKLFF	TGCGCCAGCAGCTTGGTTCCCGACGGTGAAAAACTGTTTTTT
.	TRBD1	TRBJ2-5	TRBV3-1/TRBV3-2	CASSPDRVQTQYF	TGTGCCAGCAGCCCCGACAGGGTTCAGACCCAGTACTTC
.	.	TRBJ2-4	TRBV5-1	CASSLARDASIDIQYF	TGCGCCAGCAGCTTGGCGCGGGACGCGTCAATAGACATTCAGTACTTC
.	.	TRBJ1-1	TRBV6-5	CASSPGTEAFF	TGTGCCAGCAGTCCCGGGACCGAAGCTTTCTTT